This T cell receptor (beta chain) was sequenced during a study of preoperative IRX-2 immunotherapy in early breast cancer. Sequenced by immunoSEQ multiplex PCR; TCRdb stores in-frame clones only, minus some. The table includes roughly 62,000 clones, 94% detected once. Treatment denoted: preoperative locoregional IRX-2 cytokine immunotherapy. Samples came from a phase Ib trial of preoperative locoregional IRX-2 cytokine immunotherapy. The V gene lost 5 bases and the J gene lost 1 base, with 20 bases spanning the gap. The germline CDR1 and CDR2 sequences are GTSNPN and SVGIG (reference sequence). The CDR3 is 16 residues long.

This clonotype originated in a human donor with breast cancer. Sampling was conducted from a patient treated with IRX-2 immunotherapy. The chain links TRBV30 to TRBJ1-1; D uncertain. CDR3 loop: CAWARVGPNSNTEAFF. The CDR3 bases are TGTGCCTGGGCCCGAGTCGGGCCAAACTCGAACACTGAAGCTTTCTTT.